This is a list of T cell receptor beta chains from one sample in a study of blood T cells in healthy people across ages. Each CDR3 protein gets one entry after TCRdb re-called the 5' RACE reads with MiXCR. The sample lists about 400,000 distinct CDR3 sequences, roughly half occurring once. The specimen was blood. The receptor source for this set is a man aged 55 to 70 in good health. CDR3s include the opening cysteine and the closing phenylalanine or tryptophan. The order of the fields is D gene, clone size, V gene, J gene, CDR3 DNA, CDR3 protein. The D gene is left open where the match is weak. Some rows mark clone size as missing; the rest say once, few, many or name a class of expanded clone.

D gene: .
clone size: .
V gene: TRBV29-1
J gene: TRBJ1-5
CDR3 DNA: TGCAGCGTCGTCACAGGGAGGGACCAGCCCCAGCATTTT
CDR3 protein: CSVVTGRDQPQHF

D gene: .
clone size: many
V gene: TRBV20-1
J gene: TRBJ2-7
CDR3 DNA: TGCAGTGCTAGCCTAGTGATTGGCGAGCAGTACTTC
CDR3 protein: CSASLVIGEQYF

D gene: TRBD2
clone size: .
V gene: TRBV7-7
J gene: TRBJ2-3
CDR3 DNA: TGTGCTAGCAGCTTGGGAGCGGGAGGCGCAGATACGCAGTATTTT
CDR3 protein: CASSLGAGGADTQYF

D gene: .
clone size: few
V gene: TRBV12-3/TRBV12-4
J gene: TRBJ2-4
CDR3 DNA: TGTGCCAGCACCCGGGACCCCAGTCGTGAACTAGCCAAAAACATTCAGTACTTC
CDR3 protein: CASTRDPSRELAKNIQYF

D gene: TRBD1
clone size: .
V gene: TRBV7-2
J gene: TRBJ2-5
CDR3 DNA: TGTGCCAGCAGCTTCTCCGGGACAGGGGTAGAGACCCAGTACTTC
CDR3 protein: CASSFSGTGVETQYF

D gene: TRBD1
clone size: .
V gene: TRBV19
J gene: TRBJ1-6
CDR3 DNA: TGTGCCAGTAACGACAGGGGAGGTAATTCACCCCTCCACTTT
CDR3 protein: CASNDRGGNSPLHF

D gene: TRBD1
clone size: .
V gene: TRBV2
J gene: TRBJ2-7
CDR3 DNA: TGTGCCAGCCAGGGGCGGGGACAGGTTAGCTCCTACGAGCAGTACTTC
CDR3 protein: CASQGRGQVSSYEQYF

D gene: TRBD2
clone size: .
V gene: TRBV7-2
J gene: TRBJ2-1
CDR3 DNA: TGTGCCAGCAGCTTAAGAATGGGTAGCGGGAGAGGGGAGCAGTTCTTC
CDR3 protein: CASSLRMGSGRGEQFF

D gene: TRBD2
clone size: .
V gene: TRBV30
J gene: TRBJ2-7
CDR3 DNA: TGTGCCTGGAGTGCCGGGACTATAACCTACGAGCAGTACTTC
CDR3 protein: CAWSAGTITYEQYF

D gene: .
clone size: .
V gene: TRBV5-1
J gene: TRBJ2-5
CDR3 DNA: TGCGCCAGCAGCCTCTGGGCAGGGCGTCGAGAGACCCAGTACTTC
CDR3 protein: CASSLWAGRRETQYF

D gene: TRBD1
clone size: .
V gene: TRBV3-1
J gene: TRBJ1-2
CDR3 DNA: TGTGCCAGCAGCCCCACCCGACAGGGCGGTGGCTACACCTTC
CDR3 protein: CASSPTRQGGGYTF

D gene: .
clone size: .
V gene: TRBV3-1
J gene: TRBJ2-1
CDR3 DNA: TGTGCCAGCAGCCCACCGGCGGCGGGATACAATGAGCAGTTCTTC
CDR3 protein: CASSPPAAGYNEQFF

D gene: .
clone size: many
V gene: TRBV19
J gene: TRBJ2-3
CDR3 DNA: TGTGCCAGTAGTATAAATCGGCTCACAGATACGCAGTATTTT
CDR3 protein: CASSINRLTDTQYF

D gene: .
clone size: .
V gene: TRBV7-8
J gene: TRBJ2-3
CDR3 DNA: TGTGCCAGCAGTTCGGGACACCAACTCACAGATACGCAGTATTTT
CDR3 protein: CASSSGHQLTDTQYF

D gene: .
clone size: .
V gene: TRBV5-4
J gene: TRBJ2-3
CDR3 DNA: TGTGCCAGCAGCTTAGGCGGCCAGAGCACAGATACGCAGTATTTT
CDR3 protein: CASSLGGQSTDTQYF